The clone carrying this TCR beta chain was counted at least ten times. These data come from a study of T-cell reconstitution after alpha-beta-depleted transplantation in children. TCRbeta library construction was performed incorporating unique molecular identifiers. MiXCR, applied by TCRdb to the PCR reads, yields one record per CDR3 protein. The table shows about 360,000 distinct CDR3 sequences, with 13% occurring only once. This TCR came from a human donor who donated a stem cell graft to a child with Fanconi anemia. The sample here was PBMCs, taken from the stem cell graft.

The CDR3 is CASMGGRAEQYF. The CDR3 region has the DNA TGTGCCAGCATGGGGGGAAGGGCCGAGCAGTACTTC. J is TRBJ2-7 and V is TRBV6-1; D perhaps matches TRBD2 (6 bases). V was trimmed by 7 bases and J by 6 bases, leaving 13 bases between them. This CDR3 comprises 12 residues. Germline V CDR1 and CDR2: MNHNS, SASEGT.